A selection of T cell receptor beta chains follows, all from one sample in a study of blood T cells in healthy people across ages. TCRdb recomputed calls from the 5' RACE reads with MiXCR, one row per CDR3 protein. Of fewer than 2 million distinct CDR3 sequences in the sample, roughly two fifths were seen once. The sample consisted of blood. Every receptor here comes from a human donor in good health. CDR3s include the opening cysteine and the closing phenylalanine or tryptophan. A D gene is named only where the DNA matches it firmly. Clone sizes are given selectively: once, few, many, or a class where the clone is expanded.

CDR3nt: TGCAGCGTCCGGGGTGGGCCCTCTAATGAAAAACTGTTTTTT
CDR3aa: CSVRGGPSNEKLFF
abundance: few
d_gene: -
v_gene: TRBV29-1
j_gene: TRBJ1-4

CDR3nt: TGTGCCAGCAGCTTAGGCTCAGGGCGGGCGACAGATACGCAGTATTTT
CDR3aa: CASSLGSGRATDTQYF
abundance: few
d_gene: -
v_gene: TRBV7-2
j_gene: TRBJ2-3

CDR3nt: TGTGCCAGCAGTTTCTTTGGGGGGCCCCAGCATTTT
CDR3aa: CASSFFGGPQHF
abundance: -
d_gene: -
v_gene: TRBV6-5
j_gene: TRBJ1-5

CDR3nt: TGTGCCAGCAGTTTCTCCCTGGGGGGATACAATGAGCAGTTCTTC
CDR3aa: CASSFSLGGYNEQFF
abundance: -
d_gene: -
v_gene: TRBV12-3/TRBV12-4
j_gene: TRBJ2-1

CDR3nt: TGCAGTGTCCCGGGACTAGCGGCGACTCGCTACAATGAGCAGTTCTTC
CDR3aa: CSVPGLAATRYNEQFF
abundance: -
d_gene: TRBD2
v_gene: TRBV20-1
j_gene: TRBJ2-1

CDR3nt: TGTGCCAGCAGATACGGAGTCGTGTATGAAAAACTGTTTTTT
CDR3aa: CASRYGVVYEKLFF
abundance: -
d_gene: -
v_gene: TRBV6-2/TRBV6-3
j_gene: TRBJ1-4

CDR3nt: TGTGCCAGCAGCTTGCCCCCTTCGGGAGGAGGCTACACCTTC
CDR3aa: CASSLPPSGGGYTF
abundance: -
d_gene: -
v_gene: TRBV5-8
j_gene: TRBJ1-2

CDR3nt: TGTGCCATCAGTCCCGAGACAGGGGGCTTCTACGAGCAGTACTTC
CDR3aa: CAISPETGGFYEQYF
abundance: -
d_gene: TRBD1
v_gene: TRBV10-3
j_gene: TRBJ2-7

CDR3nt: TGTGCCAGCAGCGTCGCGACTAGCGGGGCCTACAATGAGCAGTTCTTC
CDR3aa: CASSVATSGAYNEQFF
abundance: -
d_gene: TRBD2
v_gene: TRBV9
j_gene: TRBJ2-1

CDR3nt: TGTGCCAGCAGTTACTCGGGAAGACAGCGCACAGATACGCAGTATTTT
CDR3aa: CASSYSGRQRTDTQYF
abundance: -
d_gene: -
v_gene: TRBV6-5
j_gene: TRBJ2-3

CDR3nt: TGCAGTGCTAAACTAGCTAGCACAGATACGCAGTATTTT
CDR3aa: CSAKLASTDTQYF
abundance: -
d_gene: -
v_gene: TRBV20-1
j_gene: TRBJ2-3

CDR3nt: TGCAGTACGGGAGCGGGGAGCAATCAGCCCCAGCATTTT
CDR3aa: CSTGAGSNQPQHF
abundance: -
d_gene: -
v_gene: TRBV20-1
j_gene: TRBJ1-5

CDR3nt: TGCAGTGCTCTGGGGACAGCGAGCTCCTACGAGCAGTACTTC
CDR3aa: CSALGTASSYEQYF
abundance: many
d_gene: TRBD1
v_gene: TRBV20-1
j_gene: TRBJ2-7

CDR3nt: TGTGCCAGCAGCTTCGGGGGGACGGTGGCAGAGACCCAGTACTTC
CDR3aa: CASSFGGTVAETQYF
abundance: many
d_gene: TRBD2
v_gene: TRBV7-8
j_gene: TRBJ2-5

CDR3nt: TGCAGTGCCCCCGGGACACCTAGCACAGATACGCAGTATTTT
CDR3aa: CSAPGTPSTDTQYF
abundance: few
d_gene: -
v_gene: TRBV20-1
j_gene: TRBJ2-3

CDR3nt: TGTGCCATCAGGGAGTCAGGGCCCGTAGGTGGCTACACCTTC
CDR3aa: CAIRESGPVGGYTF
abundance: -
d_gene: -
v_gene: TRBV10-3
j_gene: TRBJ1-2

CDR3nt: TGTGCCAGCAAAAGGGGCCTGAACACTGAAGCTTTCTTT
CDR3aa: CASKRGLNTEAFF
abundance: -
d_gene: -
v_gene: TRBV6-5
j_gene: TRBJ1-1

CDR3nt: TGCAGCGTACAAGGGCTGTACCAAGAGACCCAGTACTTC
CDR3aa: CSVQGLYQETQYF
abundance: once
d_gene: -
v_gene: TRBV29-1
j_gene: TRBJ2-5

CDR3nt: TGCGCCAGCAGGACAGGTCGCTTTCGAGAGACCCAGTACTTC
CDR3aa: CASRTGRFRETQYF
abundance: -
d_gene: -
v_gene: TRBV10-2
j_gene: TRBJ2-5

CDR3nt: TGTACCAGCAGCTTCAAACTGGGCGAGCAGTACTTC
CDR3aa: CTSSFKLGEQYF
abundance: few
d_gene: -
v_gene: TRBV7-2
j_gene: TRBJ2-7

CDR3nt: TGCGCCAGCAGCTTGACTGGGGCGGCAAACGAGCAGTACTTC
CDR3aa: CASSLTGAANEQYF
abundance: -
d_gene: -
v_gene: TRBV5-1
j_gene: TRBJ2-7

CDR3nt: TGCGCCAGCAGCCAAGCCCTTCGACAGGGACCAAAAGGCTACACCTTC
CDR3aa: CASSQALRQGPKGYTF
abundance: many
d_gene: TRBD1
v_gene: TRBV4-1
j_gene: TRBJ1-2

CDR3nt: TGCAGCGCCGGGGGACAGGGGGCAGGAGAGACCCAGTACTTC
CDR3aa: CSAGGQGAGETQYF
abundance: -
d_gene: TRBD1
v_gene: TRBV29-1
j_gene: TRBJ2-5

CDR3nt: TGTGCCACCAGCCCTCGGGCTAACACTGAAGCTTTCTTT
CDR3aa: CATSPRANTEAFF
abundance: few
d_gene: -
v_gene: TRBV15
j_gene: TRBJ1-1

CDR3nt: TGCAGTCCCCATTCGGAGGATCAGCCCCAGCATTTT
CDR3aa: CSPHSEDQPQHF
abundance: few
d_gene: -
v_gene: TRBV20-1
j_gene: TRBJ1-5

CDR3nt: TGTGCCAGCAGCGTAGGCACTAGCGCAACCTACGAGCAGTACTTC
CDR3aa: CASSVGTSATYEQYF
abundance: -
d_gene: TRBD2
v_gene: TRBV9
j_gene: TRBJ2-7

CDR3nt: TGTGCCAGCAGCCCTACCCTGGATGAGACCCAGTACTTC
CDR3aa: CASSPTLDETQYF
abundance: few
d_gene: -
v_gene: TRBV12-3/TRBV12-4
j_gene: TRBJ2-5

CDR3nt: TGCAGTGCCTCTATTTGGACAGGGGGTGATAATGAAAAACTGTTTTTT
CDR3aa: CSASIWTGGDNEKLFF
abundance: few
d_gene: TRBD1
v_gene: TRBV20-1
j_gene: TRBJ1-4

CDR3nt: TGTGCCACCAGCAGGGACAGGGTCAGCTATGGCTACACCTTC
CDR3aa: CATSRDRVSYGYTF
abundance: -
d_gene: TRBD1
v_gene: TRBV15
j_gene: TRBJ1-2

CDR3nt: TGTGCCAGCAGCTCGCGAATGACAGGGCCTGGGGCCAACGTCCTGACTTTC
CDR3aa: CASSSRMTGPGANVLTF
abundance: -
d_gene: TRBD1
v_gene: TRBV11-2
j_gene: TRBJ2-6

CDR3nt: TGCAGCGTTACGAGTCCCCTCACCCAAGAGACCCAGTACTTC
CDR3aa: CSVTSPLTQETQYF
abundance: -
d_gene: -
v_gene: TRBV29-1
j_gene: TRBJ2-5

CDR3nt: TGTGCCAGCAGTTTAAACTCCGACGTAAATCTTGTCAGGTCCTACGAGCAGTACTTC
CDR3aa: CASSLNSDVNLVRSYEQYF
abundance: few
d_gene: -
v_gene: TRBV12-3/TRBV12-4
j_gene: TRBJ2-7

CDR3nt: TGTGCCAGCAGAGGGGGAGGTCTTAACGACGAGCAGTACTTC
CDR3aa: CASRGGGLNDEQYF
abundance: -
d_gene: -
v_gene: TRBV28
j_gene: TRBJ2-7

CDR3nt: TGTGCCAGCCAGGGGAACCTGAACACTGAAGTTTTCTTT
CDR3aa: CASQGNLNTEVFF
abundance: -
d_gene: -
v_gene: TRBV12-3/TRBV12-4
j_gene: TRBJ1-1

CDR3nt: TGTGCCAGCAGCTTATATAGTACGTGGGGGGGTTCGACTGAAGCTTTCTTT
CDR3aa: CASSLYSTWGGSTEAFF
abundance: few
d_gene: -
v_gene: TRBV7-6
j_gene: TRBJ1-1

CDR3nt: TGTGCCAGCGGCTTAGAGTGGGCGTCCCGCGAGCAGTTCTTC
CDR3aa: CASGLEWASREQFF
abundance: once
d_gene: -
v_gene: TRBV7-6
j_gene: TRBJ2-1

CDR3nt: TGTGCCAGCAGCCAAGATGAAGGACAGTACAATGAGCAGTTCTTC
CDR3aa: CASSQDEGQYNEQFF
abundance: -
d_gene: -
v_gene: TRBV4-2
j_gene: TRBJ2-1

CDR3nt: TGTGCCAGCAGTTCCGTCGGTTGGGCCAACGTCCTGACTTTC
CDR3aa: CASSSVGWANVLTF
abundance: -
d_gene: -
v_gene: TRBV6-2/TRBV6-3
j_gene: TRBJ2-6

CDR3nt: TGTGCCACCAGTGATTTCGGCCTAGCGGGGGGGAAGCCGCATGAGCAGTTCTTC
CDR3aa: CATSDFGLAGGKPHEQFF
abundance: -
d_gene: TRBD2
v_gene: TRBV24-1
j_gene: TRBJ2-1

CDR3nt: TGTGCCACCAGTGATTTGTTCGATGGCTACACCTTC
CDR3aa: CATSDLFDGYTF
abundance: few
d_gene: -
v_gene: TRBV24-1
j_gene: TRBJ1-2

CDR3nt: TGTGCCAGCAGCTCCCGGACAGGGAATGAGCAGTACTTC
CDR3aa: CASSSRTGNEQYF
abundance: -
d_gene: TRBD1
v_gene: TRBV7-2
j_gene: TRBJ2-4

CDR3nt: TGTGCCATCAGTGAGTCGACGAACACAGATACGCAGTATTTT
CDR3aa: CAISESTNTDTQYF
abundance: -
d_gene: -
v_gene: TRBV10-3
j_gene: TRBJ2-3

CDR3nt: TGCGCCAGCAGCTCGACCGTGGCTAGCACAGATACGCAGTATTTT
CDR3aa: CASSSTVASTDTQYF
abundance: few
d_gene: -
v_gene: TRBV5-1
j_gene: TRBJ2-3

CDR3nt: TGCAGTGCTAGAGACGAGGTTCGACTAGCGGGGGCCTTAAGCACAGATACGCAGTATTTT
CDR3aa: CSARDEVRLAGALSTDTQYF
abundance: -
d_gene: TRBD2
v_gene: TRBV20-1
j_gene: TRBJ2-3

CDR3nt: TGCGCCAGCAGCCAAGTGTTTGCGGGGGGATACTACGAGCAGTACTTC
CDR3aa: CASSQVFAGGYYEQYF
abundance: -
d_gene: TRBD2
v_gene: TRBV4-1
j_gene: TRBJ2-7

CDR3nt: TGTGCCAGCAGCTCCCCGGGACAGGGTGCGTTCTTC
CDR3aa: CASSSPGQGAFF
abundance: few
d_gene: TRBD1
v_gene: TRBV13
j_gene: TRBJ2-1